These T cell receptor beta chains were read from a single sample in a study of T cells in Graves' hyperthyroidism and ophthalmopathy. TCRdb analysed the multiplex PCR reads with MiXCR anew, one entry per CDR3 protein. The sample lists around 520,000 distinct CDR3 sequences, approximately 25% occurring once. The source material was blood. The receptors stem from a woman aged 30 to 39 with Graves' ophthalmopathy. The CDR3 runs from the conserved cysteine through the conserved F or W. D genes are given only for firm matches. The size field is filled for only some rows; it gives once, few, many or a size class.

-	TRBV20-1	TRBJ2-7	-	15	CSARGLGGYSYEQYF	TGCAGTGCTAGGGGGTTGGGGGGTTACTCCTACGAGCAGTACTTC
once	TRBV7-9	TRBJ1-1	-	14	CASSLGNENTEAFF	TGTGCCAGCAGCTTAGGTAACGAAAACACTGAAGCTTTCTTT
few	TRBV2	TRBJ1-2	TRBD1	15	CASRGQGEGPYGYTF	TGTGCCAGCAGGGGACAGGGAGAGGGCCCCTATGGCTACACCTTC
many	TRBV29-1	TRBJ1-3	-	12	CSVRGLKNTIYF	TGCAGCGTTAGGGGTTTGAAAAACACCATATATTTT
many	TRBV19	TRBJ2-7	-	9	CPMADEQYF	TGTCCCATGGCCGACGAGCAGTACTTC
-	TRBV6-5	TRBJ1-1	TRBD1	15	CASSLRDRQNTEAFF	TGTGCCAGCAGTTTAAGGGACAGACAGAACACTGAAGCTTTCTTT
many	TRBV7-9	TRBJ2-7	TRBD1	13	CASSVTGDYEQYF	TGTGCCAGCAGCGTAACAGGGGACTACGAGCAGTACTTC
many	TRBV7-9	TRBJ2-7	TRBD2	15	CASSLPGTSSSEQYF	TGTGCCAGCAGCTTACCCGGGACTAGCTCTTCCGAGCAGTACTTC
many	TRBV6-5	TRBJ2-7	TRBD1	13	CASRVTGSYEQYF	TGTGCCAGCAGGGTGACAGGGTCCTACGAGCAGTACTTC
many	TRBV27	TRBJ2-6	-	14	CASSRGTGANVLTF	TGTGCCAGCAGTAGGGGAACTGGGGCCAACGTCCTGACTTTC
once	TRBV25-1	TRBJ1-6	-	15	CASSESYRDNSPLHF	TGTGCCAGCAGTGAATCGTACAGGGATAATTCACCCCTCCACTTT
many	TRBV4-2	TRBJ2-2	TRBD1	16	CASSPRQGPNTGELFF	TGTGCCAGCAGCCCCCGACAGGGCCCTAACACCGGGGAGCTGTTTTTT
many	TRBV12-3/TRBV12-4	TRBJ2-7	-	16	CASSSNWRGTTYEQYF	TGTGCCAGCAGTTCTAATTGGAGGGGGACCACCTACGAGCAGTACTTC
-	TRBV11-2	TRBJ2-7	TRBD1	16	CASSSDRGRTYYEQYF	TGTGCCAGCAGTTCAGACAGGGGGCGAACCTACTACGAGCAGTACTTC
-	TRBV11-3	TRBJ2-2	TRBD1	16	CASSSSRQGGTGELFF	TGTGCCAGCAGCTCCTCGCGACAGGGCGGGACCGGGGAGCTGTTTTTT
-	TRBV7-6	TRBJ2-7	-	17	CASSLGGRGASSYEQYF	TGTGCCAGCAGCTTAGGGGGAAGGGGCGCTTCCTCCTACGAGCAGTACTTC
-	TRBV20-1	TRBJ2-7	TRBD2	14	CSATGTSVSYEQYF	TGCAGTGCTACCGGGACTAGCGTCTCGTACGAGCAGTACTTC
few	TRBV4-3	TRBJ2-2	-	16	CASSQDVDINTGELFF	TGCGCCAGCAGCCAAGACGTTGACATCAACACCGGGGAGCTGTTTTTT
-	TRBV5-1	TRBJ2-5	-	16	CASSPAQTRVTGTQYF	TGCGCCAGCAGCCCCGCCCAAACCAGGGTAACGGGGACCCAGTACTTC
few	TRBV11-2	TRBJ2-5	TRBD1	16	CATSPIRQGVGETQYF	TGTGCCACCTCCCCGATAAGACAGGGGGTAGGAGAGACCCAGTACTTC
many	TRBV7-3	TRBJ1-1	-	14	CASSPEGRYTEAFF	TGTGCCAGCAGCCCCGAAGGGCGGTACACTGAAGCTTTCTTT
-	TRBV6-2/TRBV6-3	TRBJ1-6	TRBD1	15	CASSYPGTENSPLQF	TGTGCCAGCAGTTATCCCGGGACAGAGAATTCACCCCTCCAATTT
many	TRBV10-2	TRBJ1-1	TRBD1	15	CASGQGATWATEAFF	TGCGCCAGCGGACAGGGGGCAACCTGGGCCACTGAAGCTTTCTTT